This T cell receptor beta chain was identified during a study of regulatory T cells in long-lasting Graves disease. Time point reported: persistent/refractory GD, antithyroid drugs over 5 years with positive TRAb. PBMC RNA was the source of the TCR library. This clonotype showed up many times. Arm-PCR of CDR3 regions and iRepertoire HTBI primers were used to build TCR beta libraries. MiXCR, applied by TCRdb to the multiplex PCR reads, yields one record per CDR3 protein. The data show about 460,000 distinct CDR3 sequences, with about 22% seen just once and around 14% held by the top ten. This CDR3 spans 15 amino acids. Per germline, CDR1 SGHTA and CDR2 FQGNSA. V lost 9 bases, J lost 1 base, and 18 bases lay in between.

Here the sequenced sample was peripheral blood mononuclear cells (PBMCs), taken when the disease was refractory, from a patient treated with antithyroid drugs. The chain has TRBV7-2 and TRBJ2-5, with D tentatively TRBD2 (6 bases). This clonotype originated in a female donor with Graves disease. This CDR3 is CASNSGVIIQETQYF. CDR3 bases: TGTGCCAGTAACTCGGGAGTGATAATCCAAGAGACCCAGTACTTC.